This TCR beta chain was obtained from a study of blood T cells in healthy people across ages. The overall study: In model experiments, template switching was able to capture about one barcoded beta molecule for every two T cells that were present. General observations from the study: Strong correlation was found linking TCR beta diversity to naive T cell percentage. Versus aged donors, long-lived donors had higher diversity and more naive CD4+ cells. No conclusive comparison of naive versus antigen-experienced cells was possible with unsorted PBMCs.

Germline values: CDR1 DFQATT, CDR2 SNEGSKA (reference sequence). The CDR3 consists of 14 residues. V lost 6 bases and J lost 3; bases outside the gene matches: 9. To note about this clonotype: The target antigen is unknown.

Alongside a J-beta primer mix, a sample-barcoded 5' primer served in a second PCR lasting about 7 to 12 cycles. TCRdb ran MiXCR on the 5' RACE reads and lists one entry per CDR3 protein. The sample contains roughly 1,500,000 distinct CDR3 sequences, about 35% of which appear only once. The TCR comes from a woman in her twenties or thirties in good health. The sample was blood. The chain is built from TRBV20-1 and TRBJ2-7; 9 nucleotides align to TRBD2. CDR3 protein: CSARGSGGVYEQYF. DNA of the CDR3: TGCAGTGCCCGTGGTAGCGGGGGCGTCTACGAGCAGTACTTC.